The sequence of this TCR beta chain was determined in a study of blood T cell repertoires in COVID-19. About the study: The cDNA or gDNA used as material had been derived from T cells, B-cell-depleted T cells, or PBMCs.

The repertoire was sequenced with immunoSEQ multiplex PCR; TCRdb's copy has only in-frame clones and lacks some. The sample holds some 400,000 clones, almost 90% seen once. The length of the CDR3 is 15 residues. Trimming pared 1 base from V and 4 bases from J, leaving 10 bases between. Per germline, CDR1 SGHTA and CDR2 FQGNSA. The sequence was collected from a man younger than 35 with active or convalescent COVID-19. The V gene is TRBV7-2, the J gene TRBJ1-4; D is ambiguous. Material for sequencing was peripheral blood. The CDR3 nucleotides are TGTGCCAGCAGCTTAGAACCCCGGGGTAATGAAAAACTGTTTTTT. Translating it yields CASSLEPRGNEKLFF.